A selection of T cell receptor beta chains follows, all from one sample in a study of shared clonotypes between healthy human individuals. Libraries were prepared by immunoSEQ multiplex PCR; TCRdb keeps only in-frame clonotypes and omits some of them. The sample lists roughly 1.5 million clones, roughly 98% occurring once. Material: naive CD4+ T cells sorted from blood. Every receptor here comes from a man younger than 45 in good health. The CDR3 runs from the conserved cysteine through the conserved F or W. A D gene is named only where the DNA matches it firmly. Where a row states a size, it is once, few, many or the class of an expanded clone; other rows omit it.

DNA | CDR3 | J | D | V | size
TGTGCCATCAGCCTAAGACTAGCACAAGAGACCCAGTACTTC | CAISLRLAQETQYF | TRBJ2-5 | TRBD2 | TRBV10-3 | NA
TGTGCCAGCAGCTTAAGGGGGGGTACGCAGTACTTC | CASSLRGGTQYF | TRBJ2-7 | NA | TRBV7-8 | NA
TGTGCCAGCAGCAACCGGGACAGGCTTTTCTACGAGCAGTACTTC | CASSNRDRLFYEQYF | TRBJ2-7 | TRBD1 | TRBV5-4 | once
TGTGCCAGTGGGACAGCTAACTATGGCTACACCTTC | CASGTANYGYTF | TRBJ1-2 | TRBD1 | TRBV6-5 | NA
TGTGCCAGCAGCCCCAGGGGGGAGTCGGGCTACGAGCAGTACTTC | CASSPRGESGYEQYF | TRBJ2-7 | NA | TRBV11-3 | NA
TGCGCCAGCAGCTTTGGACACGACAGGTCCTACGAGCAGTACTTC | CASSFGHDRSYEQYF | TRBJ2-7 | NA | TRBV5-1 | NA
TGTGCCACCAGCAGGGGTGGAGCGGGCAATGAGCAGTTCTTC | CATSRGGAGNEQFF | TRBJ2-1 | NA | TRBV15 | NA
TGTGCCACCACACAGCCCACAGGGCCGGACGAGCAGTACTTC | CATTQPTGPDEQYF | TRBJ2-7 | NA | TRBV28 | NA
TGTGCCAGCTCACCACGCTCGCCCGGCCGCACAGATACGCAGTATTTT | CASSPRSPGRTDTQYF | TRBJ2-3 | NA | TRBV18 | NA
TGTGCCAGCAGGAACGGGGAAGGGGAGCTGTTTTTT | CASRNGEGELFF | TRBJ2-2 | NA | TRBV6-5 | NA
TGTGCCAGCAGGGAACAGGTTGAAGCTTTCTTT | CASREQVEAFF | TRBJ1-1 | NA | TRBV2 | few
TGTGCCAGTTGTGGGCGCCGAACAGATACGCAGTATTTT | CASCGRRTDTQYF | TRBJ2-3 | NA | TRBV6-1 | NA
TGTGCCAGCAGCTTAGCGGGGACAGGGCGATACAATGAGCAGTTCTTC | CASSLAGTGRYNEQFF | TRBJ2-1 | TRBD1 | TRBV7-2 | NA
TGTGCCAGCAGCCTTAGTTGGGACAGGTTCTACGAGCAGTACTTC | CASSLSWDRFYEQYF | TRBJ2-7 | TRBD1 | TRBV7-8 | NA
TGTGCCAGCAGCCTATACGAGACAGATACGCAGTATTTT | CASSLYETDTQYF | TRBJ2-3 | NA | TRBV27 | NA
TGTGCCATCAGTAGGTCGGGATCTAACACCGGGGAGCTGTTTTTT | CAISRSGSNTGELFF | TRBJ2-2 | NA | TRBV10-3 | NA
TGTGCCAGCAGTTTAGGAGGGGGCGATTCCCAGCCCCAGCATTTT | CASSLGGGDSQPQHF | TRBJ1-5 | TRBD1 | TRBV28 | NA
TGTGCCAGCAGCTCCGGGACCTCAACCGGGGAGCTGTTTTTT | CASSSGTSTGELFF | TRBJ2-2 | NA | TRBV6-5 | NA
TGCGCCAGCAGCGAGGGGGTGTCGAACACCGGGGAGCTGTTTTTT | CASSEGVSNTGELFF | TRBJ2-2 | NA | TRBV5-1 | NA
TGTGCCAGCAGCCTTGCGCGGGACAGGGGCACGGATGGCTACACCTTC | CASSLARDRGTDGYTF | TRBJ1-2 | TRBD1 | TRBV5-6 | NA
TGTGCCAGCGGGTCAACCCGGGACGCCGGATGGGGGACTGAAGCTTTCTTT | CASGSTRDAGWGTEAFF | TRBJ1-1 | NA | TRBV28 | NA
TGTGCCAGCAGCCAATCCCCCCCGGGGCTATTTTCCTACGAGCAGTACTTC | CASSQSPPGLFSYEQYF | TRBJ2-7 | NA | TRBV7-2 | NA
TGTGCCAGCAGCTTCGGGACAGTAATTTACGAGCAGTACTTC | CASSFGTVIYEQYF | TRBJ2-7 | TRBD1 | TRBV5-6 | NA
TGTGCCAGCAGCAATGAAGGGGGAGTGAGTAATGAGCAGTTCTTC | CASSNEGGVSNEQFF | TRBJ2-1 | NA | TRBV21-1 | NA
TGTGCCAGCAGCCCCCATAGCAATCAGCCCCAGCATTTT | CASSPHSNQPQHF | TRBJ1-5 | NA | TRBV6-6 | once
TGTGCCAGCAGCCCGGGACTAGCGTCCTACAATGAGCAGTTCTTC | CASSPGLASYNEQFF | TRBJ2-1 | TRBD2 | TRBV7-2 | NA
TGTGCCAGCAGCGACGGGAGACCCCCTTACGAGCAGTACTTC | CASSDGRPPYEQYF | TRBJ2-7 | NA | TRBV9 | NA
TGTGCCTGGAGATTCGGGGGGAGGACAGATACGCAGTATTTT | CAWRFGGRTDTQYF | TRBJ2-3 | TRBD2 | TRBV30 | NA
TGTGCCAGCAGCTCCGGGACACCATCTAACTATGGCTACACCTTC | CASSSGTPSNYGYTF | TRBJ1-2 | NA | TRBV7-9 | NA
TGCGCCAGCAGCTTGGACGCTAGCGGGACCGCCGGGGAGCTGTTTTTT | CASSLDASGTAGELFF | TRBJ2-2 | TRBD2 | TRBV5-1 | NA
TGTGCCAGCAGTGTTGCTGGGGCGATGACTGAAGCTTTCTTT | CASSVAGAMTEAFF | TRBJ1-1 | NA | TRBV6-1 | NA
TGTGCCAGTCACAGGGATAGCAATCAGCCCCAGCATTTT | CASHRDSNQPQHF | TRBJ1-5 | NA | TRBV2 | NA
TGTGCCAGCAGCTTAAGTAGCTCATGGGGGGAGCAGTTCTTC | CASSLSSSWGEQFF | TRBJ2-1 | NA | TRBV11-1 | NA
TGCGCCAGCAGTGGTCAGGGCTCCGGCACAGATACGCAGTATTTT | CASSGQGSGTDTQYF | TRBJ2-3 | NA | TRBV10-2 | NA
TGTGCCAGCAGCCAACAGGGGGCGCTTAATGGCTACACCTTC | CASSQQGALNGYTF | TRBJ1-2 | TRBD1 | TRBV6-1 | NA
TGTGCCAGTAGTATCCTTCTTGGCGCGAACACCGGGGAGCTGTTTTTT | CASSILLGANTGELFF | TRBJ2-2 | NA | TRBV19 | NA
TGCAGTGCTAGAGATATGAAGGTTGGGTTC | CSARDMKVGF | TRBJ2-7 | NA | TRBV20-1 | NA
TGTGCCACCAGTAGGACTAGCGGGGGCTACGAGCAGTACTTC | CATSRTSGGYEQYF | TRBJ2-7 | TRBD2 | TRBV5-4 | NA
TGCGCCAGCAGTGGGGGACGGGACCGAACGAACACCGGGGAGCTGTTTTTT | CASSGGRDRTNTGELFF | TRBJ2-2 | NA | TRBV10-1 | once
TGTGCCAGTAGTATCCTAGCGGGAGGGCCTCCCACAGATACGCAGTATTTT | CASSILAGGPPTDTQYF | TRBJ2-3 | TRBD2 | TRBV19 | NA
TGTGCCAGCAGCTTGGAGGGAGGGACCAAAAACATTCAGTACTTC | CASSLEGGTKNIQYF | TRBJ2-4 | TRBD2 | TRBV7-9 | once
TGTGCCACGCCTGCTCGGGCCAAAAACATTCAGTACTTC | CATPARAKNIQYF | TRBJ2-4 | NA | TRBV27 | once
TGTGCCAGCAGCGTTGTAGGGACTTCCGAGCAGTACTTC | CASSVVGTSEQYF | TRBJ2-7 | NA | TRBV9 | NA
TGTGCCAGCTCACCTACACCGTCCCAGGGGGGGGAGCAGTACTTC | CASSPTPSQGGEQYF | TRBJ2-7 | NA | TRBV18 | once